Listed below are T cell receptor beta chains from one sample, sequenced in a study of tumor T cells in aggressive B-cell lymphoma. The protocol was immunoSEQ multiplex PCR, while the TCRdb copy is restricted to in-frame clones and leaves out a portion. The sample lists about 4,500 clones; roughly 90% were seen once. Sequencing was carried out using tumor tissue. These receptors all stem from an adult with diffuse large B cell lymphoma. The CDR3 runs from the conserved cysteine through the conserved F or W. Fields, in order: D gene, J gene, V gene, clone size, CDR3 protein, CDR3 DNA. D genes are given only for firm matches. Clone size, where shown, is once, few, many, or a class for clones that have expanded.

d_call: NA; j_call: TRBJ1-2; v_call: TRBV5-5; clone_size: NA; cdr3_aa: CASSSPERSSYGYTF; cdr3_nt: TGTGCCAGCAGTAGTCCTGAGAGGTCGTCCTATGGCTACACCTTC
d_call: NA; j_call: TRBJ2-7; v_call: TRBV4-2; clone_size: NA; cdr3_aa: CASSPDLYEQYF; cdr3_nt: TGTGCCAGCAGCCCAGACCTTTACGAGCAGTACTTC
d_call: TRBD2; j_call: TRBJ2-2; v_call: TRBV29-1; clone_size: NA; cdr3_aa: CSVEDRSGGPTGELFF; cdr3_nt: TGCAGCGTTGAAGATAGGAGCGGGGGGCCGACCGGGGAGCTGTTTTTT
d_call: NA; j_call: TRBJ1-2; v_call: TRBV9; clone_size: NA; cdr3_aa: CASSPPGYYGYTF; cdr3_nt: TGTGCCAGCAGCCCCCCGGGGTACTATGGCTACACCTTC
d_call: NA; j_call: TRBJ1-1; v_call: TRBV7-3; clone_size: NA; cdr3_aa: CASSPSRGRDAEAFF; cdr3_nt: TGTGCCAGCAGCCCCTCGCGGGGTCGGGACGCTGAAGCTTTCTTT
d_call: TRBD1; j_call: TRBJ1-4; v_call: TRBV5-6; clone_size: NA; cdr3_aa: CASSPGQLNEKLFF; cdr3_nt: TGTGCCAGCAGCCCGGGACAGCTAAATGAAAAACTGTTTTTT
d_call: NA; j_call: TRBJ1-6; v_call: TRBV25-1; clone_size: NA; cdr3_aa: CASSGRDIFYSPLHF; cdr3_nt: TGTGCCAGCAGTGGCCGGGACATTTTTTATTCACCCCTCCACTTT
d_call: NA; j_call: TRBJ2-5; v_call: TRBV4-2; clone_size: once; cdr3_aa: CASSQDIQRAEETQYF; cdr3_nt: TGTGCCAGCAGCCAAGATATCCAGCGAGCGGAAGAGACCCAGTACTTC
d_call: NA; j_call: TRBJ2-5; v_call: TRBV14; clone_size: NA; cdr3_aa: CASSQDGGTGTQYF; cdr3_nt: TGTGCCAGCAGCCAAGACGGAGGGACGGGGACCCAGTACTTC
d_call: TRBD1; j_call: TRBJ2-7; v_call: TRBV6-1; clone_size: NA; cdr3_aa: CASIRQGNLGEQYF; cdr3_nt: TGTGCCAGCATAAGACAGGGGAACTTGGGCGAGCAGTACTTC
d_call: NA; j_call: TRBJ2-3; v_call: TRBV6-1; clone_size: NA; cdr3_aa: CASRETPLERGLHSTDTQYF; cdr3_nt: TGTGCCAGCAGGGAAACCCCCCTGGAAAGAGGGTTACATAGCACAGATACGCAGTATTTT
d_call: TRBD2; j_call: TRBJ2-7; v_call: TRBV9; clone_size: NA; cdr3_aa: CASSVGGLVGEQYF; cdr3_nt: TGTGCCAGCAGCGTAGGCGGACTAGTGGGCGAGCAGTACTTC
d_call: TRBD1; j_call: TRBJ2-7; v_call: TRBV5-1; clone_size: NA; cdr3_aa: CASSLDRGAYEQYF; cdr3_nt: TGCGCCAGCAGTCTGGACAGGGGTGCGTACGAGCAGTACTTC
d_call: NA; j_call: TRBJ2-2; v_call: TRBV5-4; clone_size: NA; cdr3_aa: CASSLGLAGGGELFF; cdr3_nt: TGTGCCAGCAGCTTGGGGTTAGCCGGTGGCGGGGAGCTGTTTTTT
d_call: NA; j_call: TRBJ1-5; v_call: TRBV29-1; clone_size: NA; cdr3_aa: CSVTTLAGQPQHF; cdr3_nt: TGCAGCGTTACGACCTTAGCGGGCCAGCCCCAGCATTTT
d_call: NA; j_call: TRBJ2-1; v_call: TRBV4-2; clone_size: NA; cdr3_aa: CASSQWRGYNEQFF; cdr3_nt: TGTGCCAGCAGCCAATGGCGGGGTTACAATGAGCAGTTCTTC
d_call: TRBD2; j_call: TRBJ2-7; v_call: TRBV2; clone_size: NA; cdr3_aa: CASKWLAGLYEQYF; cdr3_nt: TGTGCCAGCAAGTGGCTAGCGGGGCTCTACGAGCAGTACTTC
d_call: NA; j_call: TRBJ1-1; v_call: TRBV4-1; clone_size: NA; cdr3_aa: CASSQGVTEAFF; cdr3_nt: TGCGCCAGCAGCCAAGGCGTGACTGAAGCTTTCTTT
d_call: TRBD1; j_call: TRBJ1-4; v_call: TRBV5-6; clone_size: NA; cdr3_aa: CASSWGTGYEKLFF; cdr3_nt: TGTGCCAGCAGCTGGGGGACAGGGTACGAAAAACTGTTTTTT
d_call: TRBD2; j_call: TRBJ2-7; v_call: TRBV18; clone_size: NA; cdr3_aa: CASSPLGTTYEQYF; cdr3_nt: TGTGCCAGCTCACCCTTAGGGACTACCTACGAGCAGTACTTC
d_call: TRBD2; j_call: TRBJ2-1; v_call: TRBV19; clone_size: NA; cdr3_aa: CASSIMTSGGGFNEQFF; cdr3_nt: TGTGCCAGTAGTATTATGACTAGCGGGGGGGGCTTCAATGAGCAGTTCTTC
d_call: TRBD2; j_call: TRBJ2-5; v_call: TRBV11-1; clone_size: NA; cdr3_aa: CASSLGFPGEGETQYF; cdr3_nt: TGTGCCAGCAGCTTAGGGTTCCCCGGGGAGGGAGAGACCCAGTACTTC
d_call: NA; j_call: TRBJ2-7; v_call: TRBV9; clone_size: NA; cdr3_aa: CASSLGGSAIPYEQYF; cdr3_nt: TGTGCCAGCAGCCTAGGGGGTAGCGCTATTCCCTACGAGCAGTACTTC
d_call: NA; j_call: TRBJ1-1; v_call: TRBV27; clone_size: once; cdr3_aa: CASSLGGFTEAFF; cdr3_nt: TGTGCCAGCAGTTTAGGGGGGTTCACTGAAGCTTTCTTT
d_call: NA; j_call: TRBJ1-5; v_call: TRBV7-2; clone_size: NA; cdr3_aa: CASSLGPGNQPQHF; cdr3_nt: TGTGCCAGCAGCTTAGGGCCTGGTAATCAGCCCCAGCATTTT
d_call: NA; j_call: TRBJ1-5; v_call: TRBV7-8; clone_size: NA; cdr3_aa: CASSLDGTRGNQPQHF; cdr3_nt: TGTGCCAGCAGCTTGGACGGGACAAGAGGAAATCAGCCCCAGCATTTT
d_call: NA; j_call: TRBJ1-2; v_call: TRBV9; clone_size: once; cdr3_aa: CASSVAGTAPAGGYTF; cdr3_nt: TGTGCCAGCAGCGTCGCGGGGACGGCCCCAGCTGGTGGCTACACCTTC
d_call: NA; j_call: TRBJ1-4; v_call: TRBV18; clone_size: NA; cdr3_aa: CASSPVSGVGEKLFF; cdr3_nt: TGTGCCAGCTCACCAGTTTCAGGGGTGGGTGAAAAACTGTTTTTT
d_call: NA; j_call: TRBJ2-3; v_call: TRBV7-8; clone_size: once; cdr3_aa: CASSALRVSANPDTQYF; cdr3_nt: TGTGCCAGCAGCGCCCTTCGGGTCAGCGCCAACCCGGATACGCAGTATTTT
d_call: NA; j_call: TRBJ2-2; v_call: TRBV19; clone_size: NA; cdr3_aa: CASSIGYGTGELFF; cdr3_nt: TGTGCCAGTAGTATAGGCTACGGCACCGGGGAGCTGTTTTTT
d_call: NA; j_call: TRBJ1-2; v_call: TRBV19; clone_size: once; cdr3_aa: CASSIMGFGAGYTF; cdr3_nt: TGTGCCAGTAGTATAATGGGATTTGGGGCTGGCTACACCTTC
d_call: NA; j_call: TRBJ2-1; v_call: TRBV27; clone_size: NA; cdr3_aa: CASSSFGQEQFF; cdr3_nt: TGTGCCAGCAGTTCGTTCGGACAAGAGCAGTTCTTC
d_call: NA; j_call: TRBJ2-1; v_call: TRBV11-3; clone_size: NA; cdr3_aa: CASSGRDSYNEQFF; cdr3_nt: TGTGCCAGCAGCGGTCGGGACTCCTACAATGAGCAGTTCTTC
d_call: NA; j_call: TRBJ2-3; v_call: TRBV2; clone_size: once; cdr3_aa: CASSLQGYGTDTQYF; cdr3_nt: TGTGCCAGCAGCCTACAGGGTTACGGCACAGATACGCAGTATTTT
d_call: NA; j_call: TRBJ1-1; v_call: TRBV6-5; clone_size: once; cdr3_aa: CAGGSGSEAFF; cdr3_nt: TGTGCCGGGGGGTCCGGCAGCGAAGCTTTCTTT
d_call: TRBD1; j_call: TRBJ1-5; v_call: TRBV30; clone_size: few; cdr3_aa: CAWSLGGQNQPQHF; cdr3_nt: TGTGCCTGGAGTTTAGGGGGCCAAAATCAGCCCCAGCATTTT
d_call: NA; j_call: TRBJ1-5; v_call: TRBV4-1; clone_size: NA; cdr3_aa: CASRLTIRSQPQHF; cdr3_nt: TGCGCCAGCAGATTGACAATAAGAAGTCAGCCCCAGCATTTT
d_call: NA; j_call: TRBJ1-5; v_call: TRBV6-1; clone_size: few; cdr3_aa: CASSPGDFNQPQHF; cdr3_nt: TGTGCCAGCAGTCCTGGGGACTTTAATCAGCCCCAGCATTTT
d_call: NA; j_call: TRBJ1-1; v_call: TRBV4-2; clone_size: NA; cdr3_aa: CASTKGGGGTGLPNTEAFF; cdr3_nt: TGTGCCAGCACGAAAGGGGGGGGCGGCACTGGATTACCGAACACTGAAGCTTTCTTT
d_call: TRBD2; j_call: TRBJ2-2; v_call: TRBV7-9; clone_size: NA; cdr3_aa: CASSLVGGTIPNTGELFF; cdr3_nt: TGTGCCAGCAGCTTAGTAGGAGGGACTATTCCCAACACCGGGGAGCTGTTTTTT
d_call: NA; j_call: TRBJ1-1; v_call: TRBV19; clone_size: NA; cdr3_aa: CASSWGRPNTEAFF; cdr3_nt: TGTGCCAGTAGTTGGGGGCGCCCGAACACTGAAGCTTTCTTT